This T cell receptor beta chain was captured by sequencing in a study of cytomegalovirus exposure and HLA in healthy donors. Regarding the study as a whole: When a later analysis was performed, an Asian-associated ancestry cluster reportedly had fewer N-insertions than the approximately 690-donor mean. As immune exposure information, only CMV serostatus was available.

Between the trimmed V and J ends, which lost 0 bases and 7 bases, there was a span of 7 bases. This CDR3 spans 12 amino acids. From germline, CDR1 is SGHNT and CDR2 YYREEE (reference sequence). 60 Vbeta and 13 Jbeta primers were used in PCR. Libraries were prepared by immunoSEQ multiplex PCR; TCRdb keeps only in-frame clonotypes and omits some of them. This table holds under 130,000 clones, roughly 70% found once. In its sample, this clone was seen a few times. Its antigen is currently unknown. Sequenced material: PBMCs. This TCR was recovered from a man between 40 and 49 years old in good health and CMV-seropositive. The J gene is TRBJ1-2, the V gene TRBV5-4; no clear D gene. Here the CDR3 DNA reads TGTGCCAGCAGCTTGGCCGAGGTTGGCTACACCTTC. Amino acids: CASSLAEVGYTF. The full variable domain, with the rest looked up from reference TRBV5-4 and TRBJ1-2, is ETGVTQSPTHLIKTRGQQVTLRCSSQSGHNTVSWYQQALGQGPQFIFQYYREEENGRGNFPPRFSGLQFPNYSSELNVNALELDDSALYLCASSLAEVGYTFGSGTRLTVV.